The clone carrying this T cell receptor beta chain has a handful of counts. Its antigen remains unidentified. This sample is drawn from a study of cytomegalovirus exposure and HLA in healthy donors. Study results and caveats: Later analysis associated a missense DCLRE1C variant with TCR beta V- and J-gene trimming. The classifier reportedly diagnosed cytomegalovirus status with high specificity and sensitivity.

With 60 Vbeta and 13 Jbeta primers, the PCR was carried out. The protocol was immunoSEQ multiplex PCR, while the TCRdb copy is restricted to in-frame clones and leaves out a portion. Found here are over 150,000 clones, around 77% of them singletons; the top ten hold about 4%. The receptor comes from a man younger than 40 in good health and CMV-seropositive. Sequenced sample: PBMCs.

CDR3 loop: CAISRLSYEQYF. The CDR3 coding sequence is TGTGCCATCTCTAGATTGTCCTACGAGCAGTACTTC. V usage is TRBV10-3 and J usage is TRBJ2-7; D unclear. Germline assignment: CDR1 ENHRY and CDR2 SYGVKD. The V end was cut by 8 bases, the J end by 1 base, with 9 bases between. The CDR3 is 12 amino acids.